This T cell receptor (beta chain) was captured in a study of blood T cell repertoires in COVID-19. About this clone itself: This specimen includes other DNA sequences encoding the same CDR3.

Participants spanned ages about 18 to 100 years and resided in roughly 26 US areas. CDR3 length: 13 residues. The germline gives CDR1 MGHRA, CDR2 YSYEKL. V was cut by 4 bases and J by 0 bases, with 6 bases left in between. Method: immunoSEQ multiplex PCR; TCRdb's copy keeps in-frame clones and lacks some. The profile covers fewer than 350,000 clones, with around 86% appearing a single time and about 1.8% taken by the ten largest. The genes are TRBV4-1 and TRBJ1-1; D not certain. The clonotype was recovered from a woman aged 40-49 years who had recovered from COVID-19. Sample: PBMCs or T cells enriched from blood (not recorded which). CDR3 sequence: CASSRGVNTEAFF. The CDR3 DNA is TGCGCCAGCAGCCGAGGCGTGAACACTGAAGCTTTCTTT.